The clone carrying this T cell receptor (beta chain) has only a few counts. This record belongs to a study of T cells in Graves' hyperthyroidism and ophthalmopathy. Trimming cost V 1 base and J 3 bases; bases outside gene matches: 0. Germline lookup yields CDR1 MGHDK and CDR2 SYGVNS. The CDR3 spans 14 residues. Authors of the study amplified TCR beta CDR3 regions from RNA transcripts. In the first-round RT-PCR of the TCR CDR3, the HTBI primer set was used. TCRdb used MiXCR to reprocess the multiplex PCR reads, holding one entry per CDR3 protein. This sample has 600,000 to 850,000 distinct CDR3 sequences; 18% occur once, and the top ten carry 16%.

This TCR was sampled from a woman aged 45 to 65 with Graves' hyperthyroidism that later progressed to Graves' ophthalmopathy. The J gene is TRBJ2-7, the V gene TRBV25-1, with TRBD1 matching over 10 bases. The sample taken for sequencing was blood. The CDR3 loop reads CASSEWDRGYEQYF. CDR3 nucleotides: TGTGCCAGCAGTGAATGGGACAGGGGCTACGAGCAGTACTTC.